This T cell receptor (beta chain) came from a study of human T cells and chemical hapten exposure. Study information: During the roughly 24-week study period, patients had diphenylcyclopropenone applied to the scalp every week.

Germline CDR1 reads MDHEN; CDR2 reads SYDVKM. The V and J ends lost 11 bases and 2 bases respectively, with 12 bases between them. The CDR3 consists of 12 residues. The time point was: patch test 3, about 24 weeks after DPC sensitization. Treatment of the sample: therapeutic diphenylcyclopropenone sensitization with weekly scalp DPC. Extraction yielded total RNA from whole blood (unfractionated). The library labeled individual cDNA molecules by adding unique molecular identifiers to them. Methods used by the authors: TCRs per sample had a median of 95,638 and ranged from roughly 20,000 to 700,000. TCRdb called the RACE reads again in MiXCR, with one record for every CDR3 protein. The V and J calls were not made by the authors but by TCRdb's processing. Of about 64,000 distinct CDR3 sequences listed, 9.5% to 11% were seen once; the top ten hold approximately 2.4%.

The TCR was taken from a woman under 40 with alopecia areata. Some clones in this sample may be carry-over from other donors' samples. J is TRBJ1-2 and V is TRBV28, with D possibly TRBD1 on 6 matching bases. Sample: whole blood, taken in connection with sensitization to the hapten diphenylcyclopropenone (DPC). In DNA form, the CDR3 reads TGTGCCGCCTGGGGGCTCAACTATGGCTACACCTTC. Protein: CAAWGLNYGYTF.